A selection of T cell receptor beta chains follows, all from one sample in a study of shared clonotypes between healthy human individuals. Sequenced by immunoSEQ multiplex PCR; TCRdb stores in-frame clones only, minus some. The sample shows some 2,000,000 clones, approximately 96% of them seen only once. Material for sequencing was naive CD4+ T cells sorted from blood. The receptors derive from a man aged 18 to 30 in good health. Each CDR3 is given with its conserved first and last residue. A D gene is named only where the DNA matches it firmly. Size is stated for part of the rows, as once, few or many counts, or as a class when the clone is expanded.

J gene	V gene	D gene	clone size	CDR3 DNA	CDR3 protein
TRBJ2-1	TRBV5-1	TRBD2	once	TGCGCCAGCAGCTTGGAACTAGCGGGAGGGGGGAATGAGCAGTTCTTC	CASSLELAGGGNEQFF
TRBJ1-4	TRBV7-9	-	-	TGTGCCAGCAGTTCACGGGCGGTCGCAACTAATGAAAAACTGTTTTTT	CASSSRAVATNEKLFF
TRBJ2-3	TRBV6-1	TRBD2	-	TGTGCCTGCCGACTAGCGGGAGCAGTAGATACGCAGTATTTT	CACRLAGAVDTQYF
TRBJ1-2	TRBV2	-	-	TGTGCCAGCAGTGGGACCCGGTCCCCCTTC	CASSGTRSPF
TRBJ1-6	TRBV30	-	-	TGTGCCTGGAGTGTCCCGCAGGAACTATCACCCCTCCACTTT	CAWSVPQELSPLHF
TRBJ1-1	TRBV18	-	once	TGTGCCAGCTCACCCCTCTGGGGCTCTGAAGCTTTCTTT	CASSPLWGSEAFF
TRBJ2-7	TRBV27	-	-	TGTGCCAGCAGTTTAGGTGGACCCTACGAGCAGTACTTC	CASSLGGPYEQYF
TRBJ2-7	TRBV5-5	-	-	TGTGCCAGCAGCAATCGGGGGGCTGGATCCTACGAGCAGTACTTC	CASSNRGAGSYEQYF
TRBJ1-5	TRBV6-6	-	-	TGTGCCAGCAGTTACGGGTGGGATGGCAATCAGCCCCAGCATTTT	CASSYGWDGNQPQHF
TRBJ1-2	TRBV7-2	TRBD1	-	TGTGCCAGCAGCAGGGAACAGGGGTTCGGTGGCTACACCTTC	CASSREQGFGGYTF
TRBJ2-7	TRBV4-2	TRBD1	-	TGTGCCAGCAGCCAAGCTAGGGGACAGGGGGCCCACGAGCAGTACTTC	CASSQARGQGAHEQYF
TRBJ2-3	TRBV2	-	-	TGTGCCAGCAGTCCCACAGAAGTAGCAGGCACAGATACGCAGTATTTT	CASSPTEVAGTDTQYF
TRBJ2-2	TRBV28	TRBD1	-	TGTGCCAGCAGTACGACAGGGTACACCGGGGAGCTGTTTTTT	CASSTTGYTGELFF
TRBJ2-7	TRBV7-2	-	-	TGTGCCAGCAGCTTACGGCGCCAGGTCTACGAGCAGTACTTC	CASSLRRQVYEQYF
TRBJ1-2	TRBV28	TRBD1	once	TGTGCCAGCAGCCGAGTTGACAGGGAGGCTAATGGCTACACCTTC	CASSRVDREANGYTF
TRBJ1-4	TRBV2	-	-	TGTGCCTCCTCCCCCGTGGGGGCCACAACTAATGAAAAACTGTTTTTT	CASSPVGATTNEKLFF
TRBJ2-1	TRBV7-2	TRBD2	-	TGTGCCAGCAGCTTAGCTCTAGCGGGAGTTGAGCAGTTCTTC	CASSLALAGVEQFF
TRBJ1-6	TRBV19	-	-	TGTGCCAGTAGTATATCCAACGTGCAGACGAATTCACCCCTCCACTTT	CASSISNVQTNSPLHF
TRBJ1-5	TRBV9	-	-	TGTGCCAGCAATGGGCAGGGCCTTAGCAATCAGCCCCAGCATTTT	CASNGQGLSNQPQHF
TRBJ2-7	TRBV6-5	TRBD2	-	TGTGCCAGCAGTTACCGGCTAGCGGGAGGCACCTACGAGCAGTACTTC	CASSYRLAGGTYEQYF
TRBJ2-5	TRBV10-1	-	-	TGCGCCAGCAGTGACGGCCAGGGAGCAAAAGAGACCCAGTACTTC	CASSDGQGAKETQYF
TRBJ2-7	TRBV5-1	-	-	TGCGCCAGCAGCCCTGGGGGGAACGAGCAGTACTTC	CASSPGGNEQYF
TRBJ1-3	TRBV6-5	-	-	TGTGCCAGCAGTTACTTGCCGCCTGATCCTGGAAACACCATATATTTT	CASSYLPPDPGNTIYF
TRBJ1-6	TRBV10-1	-	-	TGCGCCGAGCAGAAGGGTAGCTCCTATAATTCACCCCTCCACTTT	CAEQKGSSYNSPLHF
TRBJ1-6	TRBV10-2	-	once	TGCGCCAGCAGTGAGTCGGCAGGGAATTCACCCCTCCACTTT	CASSESAGNSPLHF
TRBJ1-3	TRBV7-9	-	-	TGTGCCAGCAGCTTAGCACGCGCCTCTGGAAACACCATATATTTT	CASSLARASGNTIYF
TRBJ1-6	TRBV30	TRBD1	once	TGTGCCTACCGGGACAGGGGGAATTCACCCCTCCACTTT	CAYRDRGNSPLHF
TRBJ1-6	TRBV28	-	-	TGTGCCAGCAGTCTTGGACTTAGGAATTCACCCCTCCACTTT	CASSLGLRNSPLHF
TRBJ2-6	TRBV18	TRBD1	-	TGTGCCAGCTCACCCTCCGACAGGGGTAGGGCCAACGTCCTGACTTTC	CASSPSDRGRANVLTF
TRBJ2-4	TRBV10-3	TRBD2	-	TGTGCCATCAGTCAAAGCGGGAGTTCGCATGGCAAAAACATTCAGTACTTC	CAISQSGSSHGKNIQYF
TRBJ2-7	TRBV7-4	TRBD1	-	TGTGCCAGCAGCTTAGCGGGACAGGGCTACGAGCAGTACTTC	CASSLAGQGYEQYF
TRBJ2-7	TRBV11-3	TRBD1	-	TGTGCCAGCAGCTTAGATGGGCAGGGGGCAGGAGGTGGTTTC	CASSLDGQGAGGGF
TRBJ2-5	TRBV7-9	-	-	TGTGCCAGCAGCCGCCCGGGGCCAGAGACCCAGTACTTC	CASSRPGPETQYF
TRBJ2-3	TRBV7-2	TRBD2	-	TGTGCCAGCAGCTTGAAAAGACTAGCGGTTTTAGACGCAGATACGCAGTATTTT	CASSLKRLAVLDADTQYF
TRBJ2-5	TRBV5-4	TRBD2	-	TGTGCCAGCAGACCCGGGACTAGCAAGGGCGAGACCCAGTACTTC	CASRPGTSKGETQYF
TRBJ2-3	TRBV7-3	-	once	TGTGCCAGCAGCCCCACAAGCACAGATACGCAGTATTTT	CASSPTSTDTQYF
TRBJ2-3	TRBV2	TRBD1	-	TGTGCCAGCAGTTTACGAACCGGGACAGGGGGCGCGGGCACAGATACGCAGTATTTT	CASSLRTGTGGAGTDTQYF
TRBJ1-5	TRBV6-1	-	-	TGTGCCAGCAGTGAAGGTTGGGTCTACAATCAGCCCCAGCATTTT	CASSEGWVYNQPQHF
TRBJ1-4	TRBV10-3	-	-	TGTGCCATCAGTGAGAAGGCTCAAGGGGGGGAAAAACTGTTTTTT	CAISEKAQGGEKLFF
TRBJ1-1	TRBV29-1	TRBD1	-	TGCAGCGTTGAACCAACAGGGGAAGGTGAAGCTTTCTTT	CSVEPTGEGEAFF
TRBJ1-1	TRBV7-8	-	-	TGTGCCAGCAGCCCCAGCTGGGAGAGGAACACTGAAGCTTTCTTT	CASSPSWERNTEAFF
TRBJ1-2	TRBV4-3	TRBD1	-	TGCGCCAGCAGTCGAGGACAGGGGTATGGCTATGGCTACACCTTC	CASSRGQGYGYGYTF
TRBJ1-3	TRBV10-1	-	-	TGCGCCAGCAGTGCCGGGTCCGCTGGAAACACCATATATTTT	CASSAGSAGNTIYF
TRBJ2-7	TRBV9	-	-	TGTGCCAGCAGCGGCCCGCGGGACGACGAGCAGTACTTC	CASSGPRDDEQYF
TRBJ2-3	TRBV9	TRBD2	-	TGTGCCAGCAGCGCCCGACTAGCGGGGGGGCCCGGAGATACGCAGTATTTT	CASSARLAGGPGDTQYF
TRBJ1-1	TRBV11-2	-	-	TGTGCCAGCAGCTTAGGGGACAACTCTGAAGCTTTCTTT	CASSLGDNSEAFF
TRBJ2-5	TRBV25-1	TRBD2	few	TGTGCCACCGCCCGGGGGGGACGGGAGGGCCAAGAGACCCAGTACTTC	CATARGGREGQETQYF
TRBJ2-5	TRBV5-1	TRBD2	few	TGCGCCAGCAGCCCCGGGACTAGCGGGGAAGAGACCCAGTACTTC	CASSPGTSGEETQYF
TRBJ2-1	TRBV13	TRBD2	-	TGTGCCAGCAGCCCTCGCAGGACTAGCGGGTTTTACAATGAGCAGTTCTTC	CASSPRRTSGFYNEQFF
TRBJ2-2	TRBV4-1	TRBD2	once	TGCGCCAGCGCTTTACGGGGGGAAACCGGGGAGCTGTTTTTT	CASALRGETGELFF
TRBJ2-3	TRBV7-9	-	-	TGTGCCAGCAGCGACGGAAGCACAGATACGCAGTATTTT	CASSDGSTDTQYF
TRBJ1-2	TRBV4-2	TRBD1	-	TGTGCCAGCAGCCGGGACAGGGGCTCTAACTATGGCTACACCTTC	CASSRDRGSNYGYTF
TRBJ2-6	TRBV11-2	TRBD2	-	TGTGCCAGCAGCACTTATAGGGGAGGGAGCTCTGGGGCCAACGTCCTGACTTTC	CASSTYRGGSSGANVLTF
TRBJ2-1	TRBV5-4	TRBD2	-	TGTGCCAGCAGCTTGGATTCTAGCGGGAGCAATGAGCAGTTCTTC	CASSLDSSGSNEQFF